These 25 T cell receptor beta chains originate from one sample sequenced in a study of PD-L1 blockade in urothelial cancer. Time point meaning: peripheral blood 6 weeks after treatment start. Data came from immunoSEQ multiplex PCR; TCRdb stores just in-frame clones and leaves some out. Of about 110,000 clones detected, under 95% appear once; the ten largest clones hold more than 3%. The sample was PBMCs, taken around atezolizumab (anti-PD-L1) treatment. These receptors originate from a man in his 60s with urothelial cancer.

The chain is built from TRBV4-3 and TRBJ2-3; TRBD2 matches 12 bases. The CDR3 runs to 18 residues. CDR1 and CDR2 from the germline V gene are LGHNA and YSLEER. The V and J ends lost 0 bases and 2 bases, in that order; junction bases with no gene match: 6. CDR3 coding DNA: TGCGCCAGCAGCCAAGATTGGACTAGCGGGATGAACACAGATACGCAGTATTTT. As protein: CASSQDWTSGMNTDTQYF.

The chain is built from TRBV7-3 and TRBJ2-1; TRBD1 matches 9 bases. The CDR3 totals 15 residues. Germline V lookup: CDR1 SGHTA, CDR2 FQGTGA. The junction had 9 bases not matched to a gene; V was cut back by 5 bases and J by 7 bases. The CDR3 protein is CASSIQGAGPNEQFF. Here the CDR3 DNA reads TGTGCCAGCAGCATACAGGGGGCTGGACCGAATGAGCAGTTCTTC.

J is TRBJ2-7 and V is TRBV28; TRBD2 matches at 9 bases. Looked up from germline, CDR1 is MDHEN and CDR2 is SYDVKM. Germline trimming cut 9 bases from V and 4 bases from J; bases unmatched to any gene: 13. The CDR3 is 15 amino acids. CDR3 sequence reads: CASVAGGSVGYEQYF. The CDR3 nucleotides read TGTGCCAGTGTTGCGGGGGGGTCCGTGGGATACGAGCAGTACTTC.

The chain links TRBV2 to TRBJ2-5; no definite D call. Germline V lookup: CDR1 SNHLY, CDR2 FYNNEI. This CDR3 is 13 amino acids long. Deletions cut 4 bases from V and 3 bases from J, with 9 bases between. The CDR3 DNA reads TGTGCCAGCAGTGGATACAGAGAAGAGACCCAGTACTTC. It codes for CASSGYREETQYF.

This clone came up once. The chain combines TRBV7-9 with TRBJ2-1; possible D gene TRBD2, 7 bases. Trimming took 7 bases from V and 7 from J, leaving 17 bases between them. Germline V gene sequence: CDR1 SEHNR, CDR2 FQNEAQ (reference sequence). The CDR3 totals 14 residues. CDR3 sequence reads: CASNPRGALNEQFF. In DNA form, the CDR3 reads TGTGCCAGCAACCCACGGGGGGCCCTTAATGAGCAGTTCTTC.

The chain joins TRBV5-1 to TRBJ2-2; 11 bases align to TRBD2. J gave up 0 bases and V 1 base, and 5 bases lay outside the gene matches. This CDR3 region has 18 residues. Germline V CDR1 and CDR2: SGHRS, YFSETQ. CDR3: CASSLTLAGASNTGELFF. The CDR3 DNA reads as TGCGCCAGCAGCTTGACACTAGCGGGGGCCTCGAACACCGGGGAGCTGTTTTTT.

The chain uses TRBV9 and TRBJ1-2; 8 nucleotides agree with TRBD1. The V segment lost 4 bases and the J segment 2 bases; nucleotides outside the gene matches: 7. This CDR3 region has 15 residues. Germline V gene data show CDR1 as SGDLS and CDR2 as YYNGEE. DNA of the CDR3: TGTGCCAGCAGCCCCTTCCAGGGGGCGAACTATGGCTACACCTTC. Protein product: CASSPFQGANYGYTF.

The chain couples TRBV4-1 to TRBJ2-7, with 7 positions matching TRBD1. V lost 6 bases to trimming and J lost 3 bases; unmatched junction nucleotides: 5. The CDR3 has 13 residues. Per germline, CDR1 MGHRA and CDR2 YSYEKL. The CDR3 region is CASRQSGGYEQYF. CDR3 bases: TGCGCCAGCAGGCAATCAGGGGGCTACGAGCAGTACTTC.

The chain combines TRBV5-4 with TRBJ1-6; TRBD1 aligns across 11 bases. This CDR3 has 14 amino acids. J gave up 10 bases and V 5 bases, and 5 bases lay outside the gene matches. Germline V gene sequence: CDR1 SGHNT, CDR2 YYREEE (reference sequence). Here the CDR3 reads CASSWTGGYSPLHF. The CDR3 coding sequence is TGTGCCAGCAGTTGGACAGGGGGCTACTCACCCCTCCACTTT.

The gene calls are TRBV4-1 and TRBJ1-2, with D possibly being TRBD1 (6 bases). CDR1 is MGHRA, CDR2 YSYEKL, per germline. V was trimmed by 3 bases and J by 5 bases, leaving 13 bases between them. The CDR3 loop spans 14 amino acids. The CDR3 sequence: CASSQTGTTYGYTF. The CDR3 DNA follows: TGCGCCAGCAGCCAGACCGGGACAACTTATGGCTACACCTTC.

The chain couples TRBV4-3 to TRBJ2-3; no clear D gene. The CDR3 is 14 amino acids. CDR1 is LGHNA, CDR2 YSLEER, per germline. The V end lost 0 bases, the J end lost 8 bases, and 12 bases lay between the germline ends. The CDR3 here is CASSQEAAPGTQYF. In DNA form, the CDR3 reads TGCGCCAGCAGCCAAGAGGCGGCCCCGGGTACGCAGTATTTT.

This chain connects TRBV5-1 to TRBJ2-3; possible D gene TRBD1, 5 bases. CDR1 is SGHRS, CDR2 YFSETQ, per germline. Trimming pared 2 bases from V and 1 base from J, leaving 11 bases between. The CDR3 is made up of 15 amino acids. DNA for the CDR3: TGCGCCAGCAGCTTCCTGGACACCCGCACAGATACGCAGTATTTT. Protein product: CASSFLDTRTDTQYF.

V gene TRBV27 combines with J gene TRBJ2-5; 9 bases align to TRBD1. V lost 7 bases, J lost 4 bases, and 13 bases stayed unmatched. This CDR3 has 16 amino acids. Germline V gene sequence: CDR1 MNHEY, CDR2 SMNVEV (reference sequence). The CDR3 reads CASKGPGTGIPETQYF. CDR3 DNA sequence: TGTGCCAGCAAGGGCCCCGGGACAGGGATACCAGAGACCCAGTACTTC.

This rearrangement joins TRBV4-2 to TRBJ2-1; 10 bases fit TRBD1. V gave up 4 bases and J gave up 8 bases; unmatched junction bases: 8. Germline loops: CDR1 LGHNA, CDR2 YNFKEQ. The CDR3 length is 15 residues. This CDR3 reads CASSLTGTGVHEQFF. The DNA of the CDR3 is TGTGCCAGCAGCCTTACCGGGACAGGGGTCCATGAGCAGTTCTTC.

The rearrangement uses TRBV29-1 and TRBJ2-3; D might be TRBD2 (7 bases). The germline gives CDR1 SQVTM, CDR2 ANQGSEA. This CDR3 spans 14 amino acids. Trimming pared 4 bases from V and 5 bases from J, leaving 16 bases between. This chain's CDR3 is CSVVVGGGVDTQYF. CDR3 nucleotide sequence: TGCAGCGTTGTCGTGGGAGGGGGGGTAGATACGCAGTATTTT.

The V call is TRBV28, the J call TRBJ1-2, with D maybe TRBD1 (6 bases). V lost 3 bases and J 3 bases, leaving 11 bases between the germline ends. Germline CDR1 MDHEN, CDR2 SYDVKM. The CDR3 contains 14 residues. The DNA of the CDR3 is TGTGCCAGCAGTTTGGGGGCCGCTCACTATGGCTACACCTTC. It yields the protein CASSLGAAHYGYTF.

The rearrangement joins TRBV5-4 to TRBJ2-2, with TRBD1 as a possible D gene (6 bases). Germline assignment: CDR1 SGHNT and CDR2 YYREEE (reference sequence). The CDR3 is made up of 16 amino acids. Trimming took off 4 bases at V and 1 base at J, with 14 bases between the two ends. Written as DNA, the CDR3 is TGTGCCAGCAGCCCTGTGGCGGACAGGAACACCGGGGAGCTGTTTTTT. It is translated as CASSPVADRNTGELFF.

This clone appeared a few times. The chain combines TRBV14 with TRBJ1-5; D uncertain. The V end lost 1 base, the J end lost 1 base, and 5 bases lay between the germline ends. CDR3 length: 14 residues. Germline-derived CDR1 and CDR2 are SGHDN and FVKESK. CDR3 nucleotides: TGTGCCAGCAGCCAAGGAAGCAGCAATCAGCCCCAGCATTTT. This codes for CASSQGSSNQPQHF.

V usage is TRBV30 and J usage is TRBJ1-5, with D perhaps TRBD1 (6 bases). From germline, CDR1 is GTSNPN and CDR2 SVGIG (reference sequence). V lost 0 bases and J lost 3, with 9 bases in between. The length of the CDR3 is 14 residues. CDR3 nucleotide sequence: TGTGCCTGGAGTGTTCAGGGGTCCAATCAGCCCCAGCATTTT. As protein: CAWSVQGSNQPQHF.

The rearrangement uses TRBV7-2 and TRBJ2-7; possibly TRBD1 for D (5 bases). The CDR3 totals 13 residues. Germline lookup yields CDR1 SGHTA and CDR2 FQGNSA. The ends were cut back, 1 base at V and 3 bases at J, with 7 bases in the middle. The CDR3 nucleotides are TGTGCCAGCAGCTTAGGACAGCTCTACGAGCAGTACTTC. This sequence encodes CASSLGQLYEQYF.

This rearrangement joins TRBV10-3 to TRBJ2-7; 11 bases match TRBD1. This CDR3 region has 13 residues. The ends lost 10 bases at V and 3 bases at J; junction bases unmatched: 5. CDR1 and CDR2 from the germline V gene are ENHRY and SYGVKD. The CDR3 region is CATSGTGGYEQYF. CDR3 sequence (DNA): TGTGCCACCTCCGGGACAGGGGGCTACGAGCAGTACTTC.

The chain employs TRBV6-1 and TRBJ2-7, with no clear D. Germline V gives CDR1 MNHNS, CDR2 SASEGT. Trimming removed 0 bases at V and 5 bases at J, with 8 bases between. The CDR3 totals 13 residues. The CDR3 coding sequence is TGTGCCAGCAGTGAAGCGCTGCGGAACGAGCAGTACTTC. Protein product: CASSEALRNEQYF.

The V and J genes are TRBV28 and TRBJ1-5; D is unresolved. The CDR3 totals 12 residues. The ends were cut back, 6 bases at V and 0 bases at J, with 3 bases in the middle. Germline V lookup: CDR1 MDHEN, CDR2 SYDVKM. The CDR3, as DNA: TGTGCCAGCAGGGCTAGCAATCAGCCCCAGCATTTT. Translated: CASRASNQPQHF.

The chain combines TRBV6-1 with TRBJ2-2; weak D call: TRBD2 (5 bases). The CDR3 is 19 amino acids. The germline V gene has CDR1 MNHNS and CDR2 SASEGT. V was clipped by 6 bases and J by 0 bases, with 23 bases between them. CDR3 protein: CASRETSGRRYANTGELFF. The CDR3 nucleotides are TGTGCCAGCAGGGAAACTTCAGGACGGAGGTACGCGAACACCGGGGAGCTGTTTTTT.

This clone was seen a handful of times. V gene TRBV7-9 combines with J gene TRBJ2-3; D not certain. Per germline, CDR1 SEHNR and CDR2 FQNEAQ (reference sequence). V was clipped by 5 bases and J by 8 bases, with 11 bases between them. The CDR3 has 12 amino acids. In nucleotides, the CDR3 is TGTGCCAGCAGCCTGGAGACTGGTACGCAGTATTTT. Amino acid sequence: CASSLETGTQYF.